This T cell receptor beta chain was obtained from a study of PD-1 blockade in classical Hodgkin lymphoma. Whole-study context: With a 2-week interval, patients received intravenous nivolumab at 3 mg/kg.

Trimming left V 0 bases short and J 8 bases short, with 16 bases between. CDR3 length: 16 residues. Germline assignment: CDR1 MNHEY and CDR2 SVGAGI. Clones were sequenced by immunoSEQ multiplex PCR, and TCRdb holds only the in-frame ones, with some missing. The data contain 40,000 to 55,000 clones, roughly three quarters of them singletons. Findings and limits, study-wide: By C4D1 there was a significant rise in CD4+ TCR diversity but not in CD8+ TCR diversity. Newly diagnosed patients reportedly had lower baseline TCR diversity than healthy donors. Patients who initiated nivolumab within 1 year of ASCT were excluded.

This sample's time point: cycle 4 day 1 (C4D1), after around six weeks of nivolumab. Brentuximab vedotin exposure varied among the patients, all of whom had relapsed after autologous stem cell transplantation. This clone appeared a single time. The antigen remains unidentified. Sequences were derived from peripheral blood mononuclear cells (PBMCs), sampled before the fourth cycle of nivolumab. The J gene is TRBJ2-2, the V gene TRBV6-5; D may be TRBD2 (6 bases). The receptor's source is a human donor with classical Hodgkin lymphoma. The CDR3 reads CASSYSLGGSTGELFF. In nucleotides, the CDR3 is TGTGCCAGCAGTTACTCTTTAGGAGGGAGTACTGGGGAGCTGTTTTTT.